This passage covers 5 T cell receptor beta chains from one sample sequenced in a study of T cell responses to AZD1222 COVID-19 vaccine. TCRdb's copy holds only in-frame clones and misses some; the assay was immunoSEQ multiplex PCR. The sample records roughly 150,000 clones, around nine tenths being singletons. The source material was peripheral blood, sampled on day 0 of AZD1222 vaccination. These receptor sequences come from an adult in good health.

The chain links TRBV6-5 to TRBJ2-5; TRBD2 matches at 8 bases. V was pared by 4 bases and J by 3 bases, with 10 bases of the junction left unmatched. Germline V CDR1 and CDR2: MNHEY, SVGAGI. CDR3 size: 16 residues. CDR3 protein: CASSSMVRAGEETQYF. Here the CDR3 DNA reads TGTGCCAGCAGTTCCATGGTCAGAGCGGGAGAAGAGACCCAGTACTTC.

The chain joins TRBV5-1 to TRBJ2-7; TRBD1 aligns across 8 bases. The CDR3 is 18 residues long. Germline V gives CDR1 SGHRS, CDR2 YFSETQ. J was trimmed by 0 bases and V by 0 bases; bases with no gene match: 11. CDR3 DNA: TGCGCCAGCAGCTTGGAGTTGGCGGGGACAGGATTCTCCTACGAGCAGTACTTC. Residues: CASSLELAGTGFSYEQYF. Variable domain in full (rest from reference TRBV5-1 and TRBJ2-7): KAGVTQTPRYLIKTRGQQVTLSCSPISGHRSVSWYQQTPGQGLQFLFEYFSETQRNKGNFPGRFSGRQFSNSRSEMNVSTLELGDSALYLCASSLELAGTGFSYEQYFGPGTRLTVT.

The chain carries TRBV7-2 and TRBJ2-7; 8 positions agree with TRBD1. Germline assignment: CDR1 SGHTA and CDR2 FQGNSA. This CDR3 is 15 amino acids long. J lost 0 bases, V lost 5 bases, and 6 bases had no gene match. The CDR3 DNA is TGTGCCAGCAGCCTTAGGACAGGGAGCTCCTACGAGCAGTACTTC. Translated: CASSLRTGSSYEQYF.

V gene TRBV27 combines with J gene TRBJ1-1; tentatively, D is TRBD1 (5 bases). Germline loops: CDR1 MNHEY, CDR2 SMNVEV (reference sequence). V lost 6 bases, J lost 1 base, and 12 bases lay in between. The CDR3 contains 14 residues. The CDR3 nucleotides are TGTGCCAGCAGCCGCTATGGGGGGAACACTGAAGCTTTCTTT. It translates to CASSRYGGNTEAFF.

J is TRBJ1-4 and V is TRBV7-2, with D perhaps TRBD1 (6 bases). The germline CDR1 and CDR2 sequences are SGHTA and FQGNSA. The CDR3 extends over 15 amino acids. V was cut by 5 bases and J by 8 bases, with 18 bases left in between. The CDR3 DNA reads TGTGCCAGCAGCCAAGTCCCGGGGGCCAAGGAAAAACTGTTTTTT. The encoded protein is CASSQVPGAKEKLFF.